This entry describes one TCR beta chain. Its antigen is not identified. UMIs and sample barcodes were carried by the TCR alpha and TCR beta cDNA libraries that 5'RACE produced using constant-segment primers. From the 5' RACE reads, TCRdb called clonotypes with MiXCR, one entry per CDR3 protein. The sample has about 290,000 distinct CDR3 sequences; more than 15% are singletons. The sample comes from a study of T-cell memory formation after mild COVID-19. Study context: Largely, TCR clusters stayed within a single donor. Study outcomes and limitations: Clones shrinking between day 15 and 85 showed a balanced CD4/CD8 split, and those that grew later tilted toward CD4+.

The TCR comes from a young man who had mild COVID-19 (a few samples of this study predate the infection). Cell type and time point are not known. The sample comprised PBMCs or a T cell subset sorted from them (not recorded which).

CDR3 DNA: TGTGCCAGCTCACGATTGAGACAGGGGGCCGGCTATGGCTACACCTTC. This sequence encodes CASSRLRQGAGYGYTF. This chain joins TRBV18 and TRBJ1-2, with TRBD1 matching 10 bases. The CDR3 contains 16 residues. Trimming at V came to 4 bases and at J to 4 bases, leaving 9 bases not matched to a gene. Germline V gene data show CDR1 as KGHSH and CDR2 as LQKENI.